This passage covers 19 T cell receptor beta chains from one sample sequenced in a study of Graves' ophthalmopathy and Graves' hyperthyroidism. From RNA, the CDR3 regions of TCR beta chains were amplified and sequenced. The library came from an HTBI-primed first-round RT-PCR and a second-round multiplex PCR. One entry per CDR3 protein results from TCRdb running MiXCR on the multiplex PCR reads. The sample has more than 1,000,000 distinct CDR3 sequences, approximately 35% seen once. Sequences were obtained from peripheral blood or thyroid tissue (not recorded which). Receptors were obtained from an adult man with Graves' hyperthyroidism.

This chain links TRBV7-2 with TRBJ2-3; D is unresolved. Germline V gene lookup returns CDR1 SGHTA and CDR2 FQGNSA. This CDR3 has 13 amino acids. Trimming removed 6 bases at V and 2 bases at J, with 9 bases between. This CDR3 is CASRAGITDTQYF. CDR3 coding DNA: TGTGCCAGCAGAGCCGGAATCACAGATACGCAGTATTTT.

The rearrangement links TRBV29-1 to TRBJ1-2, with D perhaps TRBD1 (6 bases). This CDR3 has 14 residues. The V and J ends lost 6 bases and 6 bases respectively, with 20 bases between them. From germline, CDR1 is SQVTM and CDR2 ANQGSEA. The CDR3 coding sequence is TGCAGCGTCGAGACTATCAGGGGTTCGGATGGCTACACCTTC. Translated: CSVETIRGSDGYTF.

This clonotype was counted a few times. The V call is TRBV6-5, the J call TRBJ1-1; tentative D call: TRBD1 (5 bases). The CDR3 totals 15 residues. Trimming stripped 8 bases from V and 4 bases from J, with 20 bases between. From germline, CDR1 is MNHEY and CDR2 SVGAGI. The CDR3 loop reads CASARVLGRGTEAFF. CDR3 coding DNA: TGTGCCAGCGCGAGGGTATTGGGACGAGGCACTGAAGCTTTCTTT.

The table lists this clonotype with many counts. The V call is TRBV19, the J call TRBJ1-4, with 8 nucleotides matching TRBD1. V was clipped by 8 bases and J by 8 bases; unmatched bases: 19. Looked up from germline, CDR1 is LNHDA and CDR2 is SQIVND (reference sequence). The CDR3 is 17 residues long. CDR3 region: CASATLSRGRRREKLFF. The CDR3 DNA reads TGTGCCAGTGCCACTTTGAGCAGGGGGCGCCGAAGGGAAAAACTGTTTTTT.

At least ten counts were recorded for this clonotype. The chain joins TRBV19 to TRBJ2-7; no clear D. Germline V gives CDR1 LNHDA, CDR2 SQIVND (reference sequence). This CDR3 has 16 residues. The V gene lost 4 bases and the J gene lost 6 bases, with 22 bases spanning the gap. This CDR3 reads CASSTGRNPSLLEQYF. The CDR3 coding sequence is TGTGCCAGTAGTACCGGACGGAACCCCTCACTACTCGAGCAGTACTTC.

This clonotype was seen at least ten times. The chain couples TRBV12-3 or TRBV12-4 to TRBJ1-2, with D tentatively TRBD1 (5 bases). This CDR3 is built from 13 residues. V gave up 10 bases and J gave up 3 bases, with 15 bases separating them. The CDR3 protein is CATIGGEHYGYTF. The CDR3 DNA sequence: TGTGCCACCATTGGGGGAGAACACTATGGCTACACCTTC.

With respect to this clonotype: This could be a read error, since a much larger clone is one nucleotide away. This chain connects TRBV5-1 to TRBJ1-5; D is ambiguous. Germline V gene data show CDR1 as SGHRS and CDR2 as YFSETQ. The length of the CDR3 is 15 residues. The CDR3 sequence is CASGLVGSSNQPQHF. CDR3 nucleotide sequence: TGCGCCAGCGGCTTGGTCGGTTCGAGCAATCAGCCCCAGCATTTT.

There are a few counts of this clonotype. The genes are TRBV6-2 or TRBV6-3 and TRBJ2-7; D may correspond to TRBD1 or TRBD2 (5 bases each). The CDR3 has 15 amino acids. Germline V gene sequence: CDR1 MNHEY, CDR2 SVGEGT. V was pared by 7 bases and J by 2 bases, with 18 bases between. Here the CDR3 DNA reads TGTGCCAGCAACTTGTTTCTGGGACCGACCTACGAGCAGTACTTC. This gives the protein CASNLFLGPTYEQYF.

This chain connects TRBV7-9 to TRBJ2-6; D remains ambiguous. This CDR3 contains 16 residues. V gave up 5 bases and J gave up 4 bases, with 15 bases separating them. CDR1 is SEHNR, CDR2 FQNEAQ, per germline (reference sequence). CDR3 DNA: TGTGCCAGCAGCCAAGAGTACGGTGCGGGGGCCAACGTCCTGACTTTC. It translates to CASSQEYGAGANVLTF.

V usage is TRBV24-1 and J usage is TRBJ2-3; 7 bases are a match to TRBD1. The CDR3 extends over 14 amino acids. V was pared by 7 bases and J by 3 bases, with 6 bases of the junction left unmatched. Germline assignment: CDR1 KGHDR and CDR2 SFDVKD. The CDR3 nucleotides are TGTGCCACCAGCGCCCACAGGGGAACAGATACGCAGTATTTT. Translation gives CATSAHRGTDTQYF.

Written as DNA, the CDR3 is TGTGCCAGCAGTTACTCGATACAGGGTCCCCAAGAGACCCAGTACTTC. It encodes CASSYSIQGPQETQYF. The chain employs TRBV6-6 and TRBJ2-5; the D gene is possibly TRBD1 (6 bases). The germline gives CDR1 MNHNY, CDR2 SVGAGI (reference sequence). Deletions cut 0 bases from V and 1 base from J, with 12 bases between. The CDR3 sequence is 16 residues long.

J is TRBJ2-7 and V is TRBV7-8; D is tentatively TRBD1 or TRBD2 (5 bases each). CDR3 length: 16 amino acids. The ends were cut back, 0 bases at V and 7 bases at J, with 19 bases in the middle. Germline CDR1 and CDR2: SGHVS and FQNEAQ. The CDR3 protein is CASSLARGQPMKEQYF. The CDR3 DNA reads TGTGCCAGCAGCTTAGCCCGGGGCCAACCCATGAAGGAGCAGTACTTC.

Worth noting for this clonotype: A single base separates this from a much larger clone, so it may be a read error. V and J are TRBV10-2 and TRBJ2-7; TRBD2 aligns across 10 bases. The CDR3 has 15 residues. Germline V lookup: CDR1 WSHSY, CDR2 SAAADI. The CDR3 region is CASSVASGGSYGQYF. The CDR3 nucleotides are TGCGCCAGCAGTGTGGCTAGCGGGGGTTCCTACGGGCAGTACTTC.

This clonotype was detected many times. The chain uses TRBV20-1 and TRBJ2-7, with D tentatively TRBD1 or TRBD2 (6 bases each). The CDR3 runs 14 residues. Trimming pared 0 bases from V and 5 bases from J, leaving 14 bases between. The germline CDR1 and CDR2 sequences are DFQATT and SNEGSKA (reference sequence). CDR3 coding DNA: TGCAGTGCTAGAGAGGGGGCTTGGAGGGACGAGCAGTACTTC. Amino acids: CSAREGAWRDEQYF.

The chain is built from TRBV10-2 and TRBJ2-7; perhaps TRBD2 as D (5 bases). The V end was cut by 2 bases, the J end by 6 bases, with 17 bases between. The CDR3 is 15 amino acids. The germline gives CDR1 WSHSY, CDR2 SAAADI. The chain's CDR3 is CASSETSLLASEQYF. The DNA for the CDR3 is TGCGCCAGCAGTGAGACTAGTCTTCTAGCTTCCGAGCAGTACTTC.

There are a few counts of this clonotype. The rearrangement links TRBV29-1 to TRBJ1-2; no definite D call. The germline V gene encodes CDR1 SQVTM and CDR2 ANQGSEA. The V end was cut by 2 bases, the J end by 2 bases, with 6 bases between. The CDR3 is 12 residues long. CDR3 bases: TGCAGCGTTGAAAAGGGAAACTATGGCTACACCTTC. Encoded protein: CSVEKGNYGYTF. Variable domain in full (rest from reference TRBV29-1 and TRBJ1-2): SAVISQKPSRDICQRGTSLTIQCQVDSQVTMMFWYRQQPGQSLTLIATANQGSEATYESGFVIDKFPISRPNLTFSTLTVSNMSPEDSSIYLCSVEKGNYGYTFGSGTRLTVV.

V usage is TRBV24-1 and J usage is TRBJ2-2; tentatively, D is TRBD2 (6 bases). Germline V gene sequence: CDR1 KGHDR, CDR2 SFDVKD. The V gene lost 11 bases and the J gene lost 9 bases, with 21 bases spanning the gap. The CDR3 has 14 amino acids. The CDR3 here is CASNGAGSRWELFF. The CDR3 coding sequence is TGTGCCAGCAACGGGGCCGGGAGCAGGTGGGAGCTGTTTTTT.

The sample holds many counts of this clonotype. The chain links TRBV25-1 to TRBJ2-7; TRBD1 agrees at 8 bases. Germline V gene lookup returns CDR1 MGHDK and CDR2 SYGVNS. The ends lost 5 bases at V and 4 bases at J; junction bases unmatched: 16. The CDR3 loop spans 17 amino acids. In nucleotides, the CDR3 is TGTGCCAGCAGTCAAACTGGGGGCGACAGGGGCCGGTACGAGCAGTACTTC. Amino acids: CASSQTGGDRGRYEQYF.

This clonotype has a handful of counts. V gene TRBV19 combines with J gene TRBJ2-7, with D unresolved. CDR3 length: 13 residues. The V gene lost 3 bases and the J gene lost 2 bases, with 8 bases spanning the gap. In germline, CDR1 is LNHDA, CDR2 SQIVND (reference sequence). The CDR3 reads CASSMDGTYEQYF. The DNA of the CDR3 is TGTGCCAGTAGTATGGACGGAACCTACGAGCAGTACTTC.